This T cell receptor (beta chain) was captured by sequencing in a study of blood T cell repertoires in COVID-19. Study as a whole: COVID-19 samples collected from the United States, Italy and Spain covered acute and convalescent phases. In each case, the material was cDNA or gDNA derived from T cells, B-cell-depleted T cells, or PBMCs.

Germline V gives CDR1 SGHDT, CDR2 YYEEEE. The CDR3 runs 13 residues. Authors' data handling: Amplification of reference gene primers was used by the study to estimate nucleated cell counts. TCRdb's copy holds only in-frame clones and misses some; the assay was immunoSEQ multiplex PCR. V, J and clone size are those of that table, while D and trimming were read from the DNA. The top ten hold 4.5% to 6% of the sample, which has 210,000 or so clones, around four fifths seen once. About this clone: At one boundary the junction diverges from the germline segment, which might be a read error.

This chain uses TRBV5-6 with TRBJ2-1; 11 bases align to TRBD2. The receptor was isolated from an older woman with active or convalescent COVID-19. Material: peripheral blood. The CDR3: CASSSGRAIQWIF. The CDR3 bases are TGTGCCAGCAGTAGCGGGAGGGCCATTCAGTGGATCTTC.